This TCR beta chain comes out of a study of radiation and T cells in renal cell carcinoma. As for time point: blood 2 weeks post-SBRT. Regarding treatment: 15 Gy SBRT to primary tumor, nephrectomy 4 weeks later. After SBRT, blood was collected at 2 and 4 weeks, plus baseline. Sequencing was performed with immunoSEQ multiplex PCR; in TCRdb, only in-frame clones are kept and a portion is missing. The data contain tens of thousands of clones, 70% to 90% of them singletons. This CDR3 comprises 12 residues. V was cut by 4 bases and J by 8 bases, with 11 bases left in between. From germline, CDR1 is MNHEY and CDR2 SVGAGI.

The chain uses TRBV6-5 and TRBJ1-2; D not resolved. The sequence was obtained from a woman between 50 and 59 years old with renal cell carcinoma. The material was blood, obtained from a patient whose treatment included radiotherapy and nephrectomy. The CDR3, as DNA: TGTGCCAGCAGTTCCCCCCCTTCAGGCTACACCTTC. It codes for CASSSPPSGYTF.